Below, 20 T cell receptor beta chains from the same sample are listed, as sequenced in a study of CD8 T cells in ankylosing spondylitis. TCRdb redid the calling of the 5' RACE reads with MiXCR, one entry per CDR3 protein. The sample has 250,000 or so distinct CDR3 sequences, roughly 25% seen once; the top ten hold approximately 0.61%. The sequenced sample was blood, either unsorted or a sorted T cell fraction (not recorded which). The receptors stem from a male donor with ankylosing spondylitis or in good health (not recorded which).

This clonotype was observed a few times. The gene calls are TRBV20-1 and TRBJ2-1; 9 positions match TRBD1. The CDR3 contains 13 residues. Germline-derived CDR1 and CDR2 are DFQATT and SNEGSKA (reference sequence). Trimming removed 6 bases from V and 8 bases from J; junction bases left unmatched: 8. CDR3 nucleotide sequence: TGCAGTGCCCCGGGACAGGGTTTCGATGAGCAGTTCTTC. It yields the protein CSAPGQGFDEQFF.

This clonotype has at least ten counts. The V call is TRBV20-1, the J call TRBJ2-1; 9 nucleotides match TRBD1. Germline V lookup: CDR1 DFQATT, CDR2 SNEGSKA (reference sequence). The J segment lost 8 bases and the V segment lost 6 bases, leaving 14 bases of the junction unmatched. There are 15 residues in the CDR3. This chain's CDR3 is CSAEFPGTGNDEQFF. For the CDR3, the DNA is TGCAGTGCCGAGTTCCCGGGGACAGGGAACGATGAGCAGTTCTTC.

This clonotype was seen a handful of times. The chain has TRBV10-1 and TRBJ2-1; possibly TRBD1 for D (5 bases). The CDR3 totals 15 residues. Trimming removed 3 bases at V and 7 bases at J, with 16 bases between. Germline V CDR1 and CDR2: WNHNN, SYGVQD (reference sequence). CDR3 in DNA: TGCGCCAGCAGTGAACCAGGGTCGGCTGTGAATGAGCAGTTCTTC. It encodes CASSEPGSAVNEQFF.

This clonotype turned up a few times. This chain links TRBV20-1 with TRBJ2-7; no firm D call. V was shortened by 7 bases and J by 5 bases, with 6 bases between the two germline ends. Germline assignment: CDR1 DFQATT and CDR2 SNEGSKA (reference sequence). The CDR3 sequence is 9 residues long. Here the CDR3 reads CSVSNEQYF. CDR3 in DNA: TGCAGTGTCAGTAACGAGCAGTACTTC.

This clonotype was recorded many times. This chain uses TRBV7-8 with TRBJ2-3; the D gene is possibly TRBD1 (6 bases). The CDR3 covers 13 residues. Trimming pared 3 bases from V and 11 bases from J, leaving 15 bases between. Germline V gene data show CDR1 as SGHVS and CDR2 as FQNEAQ. The DNA of the CDR3 is TGTGCCAGCAGCTTCCCAGGGGCCAAGGGGCAGTATTTT. This gives the protein CASSFPGAKGQYF.

This clonotype showed up many times. This chain uses TRBV6-4 with TRBJ1-1, with TRBD1 matching over 7 bases. Per the germline V gene, CDR1 is MRHNA and CDR2 is SNTAGT. V trimming: 6 bases; J trimming: 4 bases; junction bases outside the gene matches: 8. There are 14 residues in the CDR3. CDR3 in amino acids: CASSAEPGGTEAFF. The CDR3 DNA is TGTGCCAGCAGCGCGGAGCCAGGGGGCACTGAAGCTTTCTTT.

This clonotype has just a few counts. The chain combines TRBV20-1 with TRBJ1-6; maybe TRBD1 (5 bases). Germline loops: CDR1 DFQATT, CDR2 SNEGSKA (reference sequence). The CDR3 has 15 amino acids. V dropped 4 bases and J dropped 7 bases, with 17 bases sitting between them. CDR3 sequence: CSAINTGDGNSPLHF. The CDR3 DNA reads TGCAGTGCTATAAATACCGGGGACGGGAATTCACCCCTCCACTTT.

This clonotype has only a few counts. This chain connects TRBV12-3 or TRBV12-4 to TRBJ2-7; D uncertain. V was cut by 5 bases and J by 4 bases, with 18 bases left in between. The CDR3 spans 15 residues. DNA of the CDR3: TGTGCCAGCAGTACCGACCCTTTGGGCAGATACGAGCAGTACTTC. Translation gives CASSTDPLGRYEQYF.

This clonotype came up many times. The chain's CDR3 is CASSQLGTKQFF. Here the CDR3 DNA reads TGTGCCAGCAGCCAACTCGGAACTAAGCAGTTCTTC. This chain uses TRBV3-1 with TRBJ2-1; D is ambiguous. Deletions cut 2 bases from V and 11 bases from J, with 10 bases between. The germline CDR1 and CDR2 sequences are LGHDT and YNNKEL (reference sequence). CDR3 length equals 12 residues.

A few counts support this clonotype. As DNA, the CDR3 is TGTGCCAGCAGCGTACTAGCGGCGGTCGGGGGGACCCAGTACTTC. This sequence encodes CASSVLAAVGGTQYF. This sequence joins TRBV12-3 or TRBV12-4 and TRBJ2-5; 8 bases map to TRBD2. The trim removed 6 bases at V and 7 bases at J, leaving 13 bases unmatched. The CDR3 totals 15 residues.

The chain is built from TRBV3-1 and TRBJ2-3, with 8 positions matching TRBD2. This CDR3 comprises 15 residues. The V gene end was trimmed by 2 bases and the J gene end by 5 bases; junction bases not matched to a gene: 6. CDR1 and CDR2 (germline): LGHDT, YNNKEL (reference sequence). CDR3 sequence reads: CASSQLGGVLDTQYF. The CDR3 DNA reads as TGTGCCAGCAGCCAACTCGGGGGGGTGCTAGATACGCAGTATTTT.

The CDR3 loop is CSATRLAGGLNEQFF. The CDR3 DNA follows: TGCAGTGCCACTCGACTAGCGGGGGGGCTGAACGAGCAGTTCTTC. The chain recombines TRBV20-1 with TRBJ2-1; the match to TRBD2 covers 14 bases. V lost 6 bases, J lost 10 bases, and 11 bases stayed unmatched. CDR1 and CDR2 (germline): DFQATT, SNEGSKA (reference sequence). The CDR3 consists of 15 residues.

This clonotype was found many times. The chain links TRBV12-3 or TRBV12-4 to TRBJ1-1; maybe TRBD1 (6 bases). This CDR3 is built from 16 residues. Trimming removed 2 bases from V and 1 base from J, with 14 bases in between. CDR3: CASSLISGGANTEAFF. In DNA, the CDR3 is TGTGCCAGCAGTTTAATTTCGGGGGGCGCGAACACTGAAGCTTTCTTT.

This rearrangement joins TRBV3-1 to TRBJ1-2, with TRBD1 identical over 8 bases. CDR1 LGHDT and CDR2 YNNKEL come from the germline V gene (reference sequence). The CDR3 length is 11 residues. Trimming at V came to 4 bases and at J to 8 bases, leaving 0 bases not matched to a gene. The CDR3 DNA reads TGTGCCAGCAGCCGGACAGGGGGCTACACCTTC. Amino acids: CASSRTGGYTF.

This sequence joins TRBV29-1 and TRBJ1-4; D might be TRBD1 (6 bases). Germline V gene data show CDR1 as SQVTM and CDR2 as ANQGSEA. The CDR3 length is 12 residues. V shed 7 bases and J shed 7 bases, with 13 bases lying between them. Here the CDR3 reads CSARGGGEKLFF. DNA of the CDR3: TGCAGCGCGAGGGGGGGTGGTGAAAAACTGTTTTTT.

The gene calls are TRBV7-8 and TRBJ2-3; D gene unclear. V shed 3 bases and J shed 0 bases, with 10 bases lying between them. In germline, CDR1 is SGHVS, CDR2 FQNEAQ. The CDR3 has 15 amino acids. The CDR3 here is CASSFRHPSTDTQYF. The CDR3 nucleotides read TGTGCCAGCAGCTTCAGACACCCTAGCACAGATACGCAGTATTTT.

This clonotype appeared many times. The chain joins TRBV6-5 to TRBJ2-7; perhaps TRBD2 as D (7 bases). Deletions cut 0 bases from V and 2 bases from J, with 17 bases between. CDR3 length equals 17 residues. Germline-derived CDR1 and CDR2 are MNHEY and SVGAGI. CDR3 amino acids: CASSYSITGGHPYEQYF. In DNA form, the CDR3 reads TGTGCCAGCAGTTACTCGATAACCGGGGGGCACCCCTACGAGCAGTACTTC.

This chain connects TRBV29-1 to TRBJ2-7, with 9 bases aligning to TRBD1. The junction had 9 bases not matched to a gene; V was cut back by 6 bases and J by 6 bases. Germline V lookup: CDR1 SQVTM, CDR2 ANQGSEA. The CDR3 consists of 13 residues. The CDR3 DNA is TGCAGCGTGGCCCGGACAGGGGTAACCGAGCAGTACTTC. Its translation: CSVARTGVTEQYF.

This clonotype has at least ten counts. The J gene is TRBJ2-3, the V gene TRBV3-1; 9 positions agree with TRBD1. The CDR3 extends over 14 amino acids. Trimming removed 2 bases from V and 7 bases from J; junction bases left unmatched: 4. Germline assignment: CDR1 LGHDT and CDR2 YNNKEL (reference sequence). DNA of the CDR3: TGTGCCAGCAGCCAACGGACAGGGGTAAATACGCAGTATTTT. Its protein product is CASSQRTGVNTQYF.

At least ten counts were recorded for this clonotype. The chain carries TRBV20-1 and TRBJ1-2; tentatively, D is TRBD1 (6 bases). Germline loops: CDR1 DFQATT, CDR2 SNEGSKA (reference sequence). The germline V and J ends were trimmed by 5 bases and 7 bases, with 17 bases remaining between them. This CDR3 has 13 residues. Written as DNA, the CDR3 is TGCAGTGCTTGGGGGGGCAGCGCTAGTGGCTACACCTTC. This sequence encodes CSAWGGSASGYTF.